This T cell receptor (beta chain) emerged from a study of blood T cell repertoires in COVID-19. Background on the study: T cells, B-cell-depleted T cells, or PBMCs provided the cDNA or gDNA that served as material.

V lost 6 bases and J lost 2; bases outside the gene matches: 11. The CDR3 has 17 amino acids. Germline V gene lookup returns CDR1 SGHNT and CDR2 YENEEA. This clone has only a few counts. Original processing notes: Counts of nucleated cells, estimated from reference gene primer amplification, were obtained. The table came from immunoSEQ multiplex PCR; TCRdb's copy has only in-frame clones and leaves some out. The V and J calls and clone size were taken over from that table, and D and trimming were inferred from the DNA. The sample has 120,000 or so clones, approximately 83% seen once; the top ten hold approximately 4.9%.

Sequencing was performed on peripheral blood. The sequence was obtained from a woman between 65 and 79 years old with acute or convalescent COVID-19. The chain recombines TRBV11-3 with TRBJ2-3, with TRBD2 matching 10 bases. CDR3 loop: CASSRAGGIRHTDTQYF. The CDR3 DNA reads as TGTGCCAGCAGTCGAGCGGGGGGGATCAGGCACACAGATACGCAGTATTTT.